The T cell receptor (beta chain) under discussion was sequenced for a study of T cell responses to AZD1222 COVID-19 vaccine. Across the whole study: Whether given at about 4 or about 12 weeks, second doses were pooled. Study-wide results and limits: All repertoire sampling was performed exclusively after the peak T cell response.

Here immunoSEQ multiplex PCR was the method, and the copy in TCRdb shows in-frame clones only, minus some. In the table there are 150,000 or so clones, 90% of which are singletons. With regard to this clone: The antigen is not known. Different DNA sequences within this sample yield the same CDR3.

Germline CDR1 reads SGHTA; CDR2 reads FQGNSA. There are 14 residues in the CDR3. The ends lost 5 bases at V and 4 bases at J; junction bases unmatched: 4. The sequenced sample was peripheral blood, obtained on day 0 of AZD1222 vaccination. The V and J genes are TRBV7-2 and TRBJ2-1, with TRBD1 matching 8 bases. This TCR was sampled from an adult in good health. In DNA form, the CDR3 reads TGTGCCAGCAGCCCACAGGGGGGTTACAATGAGCAGTTCTTC. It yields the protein CASSPQGGYNEQFF.